These 21 T cell receptor beta chains originate from one sample sequenced in a study of Ad26.COV2.S vaccination and SARS-CoV-2 variants. Treatment reported: roughly 20 received Ad26.COV2.S at low or high dose, single or two shots; roughly 5 received placebo; per-sample allocation not given. The samples were gathered on day 63 after the first injection of vaccine or placebo. Repertoires were generated with immunoSEQ multiplex PCR, while TCRdb's copy carries only in-frame clones and drops some. The table has about 480,000 clones, around nine tenths seen once. Sequencing used peripheral blood, obtained in a trial of Ad26.COV2.S vaccine versus placebo. Receptors originate from a person aged 18-65 years who received the Ad26.COV2.S COVID-19 vaccine or a placebo.

The V gene is TRBV27, the J gene TRBJ2-2, with D tentatively TRBD2 (6 bases). CDR3 size: 14 residues. The V gene's germline CDR1 is MNHEY and CDR2 SMNVEV (reference sequence). With 2 bases removed from V and 6 bases from J, the gap between germline ends came to 10 bases. The CDR3 here is CASSLHSGSGELFF. The CDR3, as DNA: TGTGCCAGCAGTTTACACAGCGGGTCCGGGGAGCTGTTTTTT.

V gene TRBV2 combines with J gene TRBJ2-7; unclear D gene. This CDR3 has 13 amino acids. Trimming shortened V by 2 bases and J by 3 bases, and 8 bases separated the two germline ends. CDR1 is SNHLY and CDR2 is FYNNEI in the germline V gene. The CDR3 loop is CASSERSIYEQYF. CDR3 nucleotides: TGTGCCAGCAGTGAACGTTCGATCTACGAGCAGTACTTC.

The V gene is TRBV5-1, the J gene TRBJ2-7; D call uncertain. The germline V gene has CDR1 SGHRS and CDR2 YFSETQ. V shed 3 bases and J shed 7 bases, with 8 bases lying between them. The CDR3 runs 11 residues. The DNA for the CDR3 is TGCGCCAGCAGCTCCGGGTGGGAGCAGTACTTC. This encodes CASSSGWEQYF.

V gene TRBV6-1 combines with J gene TRBJ1-2; TRBD1 agrees at 8 bases. Germline CDR1 reads MNHNS; CDR2 reads SASEGT. V shed 0 bases, J shed 9 bases, and the junction held 9 bases outside the gene matches. The CDR3 loop spans 15 amino acids. CDR3 sequence reads: CASSEASDRTGSYTF. For the CDR3, the DNA is TGTGCCAGCAGTGAAGCCAGTGATCGGACAGGGAGCTACACCTTC.

V and J are TRBV28 and TRBJ1-5, with 8 bases lining up with TRBD1. J was trimmed by 6 bases and V by 5 bases; bases with no gene match: 9. CDR3 length equals 15 residues. CDR1 and CDR2 (germline): MDHEN, SYDVKM. CDR3 sequence reads: CASSAGGGWGQPQHF. The CDR3 DNA sequence: TGTGCCAGCAGTGCAGGGGGCGGTTGGGGTCAGCCCCAGCATTTT.

The chain links TRBV19 to TRBJ2-1; 10 bases are shared with TRBD2. V lost 3 bases, J lost 0 bases, and 8 bases stayed unmatched. From germline, CDR1 is LNHDA and CDR2 SQIVND (reference sequence). The CDR3 sequence is 18 residues long. The CDR3 loop is CASSILAGVGSSYNEQFF. The CDR3 nucleotides are TGTGCCAGTAGTATCCTAGCGGGAGTTGGGAGCTCCTACAATGAGCAGTTCTTC.

CDR3: CASSTGQGLGYGYTF. CDR3 sequence (DNA): TGTGCCAGTAGTACAGGACAGGGTTTGGGCTATGGCTACACCTTC. This sequence joins TRBV19 and TRBJ1-2; TRBD1 matches at 8 bases. V lost 4 bases to trimming and J lost 4 bases; unmatched junction nucleotides: 8. This CDR3 comprises 15 residues. Per germline, CDR1 LNHDA and CDR2 SQIVND (reference sequence).

The table lists this clone with a count of one. The chain employs TRBV4-2 and TRBJ2-1; no definite D call. V lost 0 bases to trimming and J lost 8 bases, with 8 bases between them. The germline CDR1 and CDR2 sequences are LGHNA and YNFKEQ. CDR3 length: 13 amino acids. The CDR3 bases are TGTGCCAGCAGCCAAGATCCCGCGGATGAGCAGTTCTTC. This codes for CASSQDPADEQFF.

The chain joins TRBV5-1 to TRBJ2-7; D unclear. Trimming took off 4 bases at V and 2 bases at J, with 10 bases between the two ends. The CDR3 spans 13 residues. Germline CDR1 SGHRS, CDR2 YFSETQ. The DNA for the CDR3 is TGCGCCAGCAGCCCAGTTGGGACCTACGAGCAGTACTTC. This translates into CASSPVGTYEQYF.

V usage is TRBV6-1 and J usage is TRBJ1-2; no clear D gene. The CDR3 covers 13 residues. Trimming stripped 3 bases from V and 1 base from J, with 6 bases between. Looked up from germline, CDR1 is MNHNS and CDR2 is SASEGT. The CDR3 DNA follows: TGTGCCAGCAGTGATTTGGTTAACTATGGCTACACCTTC. Residues: CASSDLVNYGYTF.

This chain joins TRBV27 and TRBJ1-1; D remains ambiguous. Trimming removed 5 bases from V and 3 bases from J, with 19 bases in between. The CDR3 contains 16 residues. Germline V gene data show CDR1 as MNHEY and CDR2 as SMNVEV (reference sequence). The CDR3 region is CASSPRWGTVDTEAFF. The CDR3 DNA sequence: TGTGCCAGCAGTCCACGATGGGGAACGGTGGACACTGAAGCTTTCTTT.

In this sample, this clone turned up once. The rearrangement uses TRBV4-3 and TRBJ2-2, with 7 bases that match TRBD1. The junction had 6 bases not matched to a gene; V was cut back by 5 bases and J by 0 bases. CDR1 and CDR2 from the germline V gene are LGHNA and YSLEER. The CDR3 runs to 16 residues. The CDR3: CASSSRGHPNTGELFF. The CDR3 region has the DNA TGCGCCAGCAGCTCGAGGGGGCACCCGAACACCGGGGAGCTGTTTTTT.

The V gene is TRBV28, the J gene TRBJ2-7; the match to TRBD1 covers 8 bases. CDR1 is MDHEN and CDR2 is SYDVKM in the germline V gene. The CDR3 consists of 17 residues. J was trimmed by 2 bases and V by 5 bases; bases with no gene match: 14. The CDR3 region has the DNA TGTGCCAGCAGTACCCCCGGCAGGGGGCTGTTGGCCTACGAGCAGTACTTC. Protein product: CASSTPGRGLLAYEQYF.

This clone has a handful of counts. The V call is TRBV6-5, the J call TRBJ2-1; TRBD2 matches at 13 bases. The CDR3 length is 15 residues. CDR1 is MNHEY, CDR2 SVGAGI, per germline. Trimming took 5 bases from V and 10 from J; bases not matched to a gene: 8. In DNA form, the CDR3 reads TGTGCCAGCAGTCTAGGACTAGCGGGAGTTAGCGAGCAGTTCTTC. Its translation is CASSLGLAGVSEQFF.

V and J are TRBV5-8 and TRBJ2-7; D not certain. The CDR3 totals 11 residues. Trimming shortened V by 5 bases and J by 4 bases, and 7 bases separated the two germline ends. Germline V gene data show CDR1 as SGHTS and CDR2 as YDEGEE. Here the CDR3 DNA reads TGTGCCAGCAGTAGCTGGTACGAGCAGTACTTC. It specifies CASSSWYEQYF. Complete variable domain (other parts from reference TRBV5-8 and TRBJ2-7): EAGVTQSPTHLIKTRGQQATLRCSPISGHTSVYWYQQALGLGLQFLLWYDEGEERNRGNFPPRFSGRQFPNYSSELNVNALELEDSALYLCASSSWYEQYFGPGTRLTVT.

Only one count was recorded for this clone. The gene calls are TRBV4-1 and TRBJ2-4, with D tentatively TRBD1 (6 bases). The CDR3 spans 17 residues. Per the germline V gene, CDR1 is MGHRA and CDR2 is YSYEKL. Trimming shortened V by 10 bases and J by 0 bases, and 22 bases separated the two germline ends. For the CDR3, the DNA is TGCGCCACCCGGGATATGGACAGCTCCCTAGCCAAAAACATTCAGTACTTC. Protein: CATRDMDSSLAKNIQYF.

This rearrangement joins TRBV6-5 to TRBJ1-1, with D maybe TRBD1 (5 bases). CDR3 length: 15 residues. The V gene lost 2 bases and the J gene lost 2 bases, with 12 bases spanning the gap. The germline CDR1 and CDR2 sequences are MNHEY and SVGAGI. This CDR3 reads CASSYLGGGNTEAFF. CDR3 DNA sequence: TGTGCCAGCAGTTACCTTGGGGGTGGAAACACTGAAGCTTTCTTT.

The chain links TRBV7-8 to TRBJ2-2, with D tentatively TRBD1 (5 bases). Germline CDR1 reads SGHVS; CDR2 reads FQNEAQ. The CDR3 totals 14 residues. V was cut by 11 bases and J by 2 bases, with 15 bases left in between. Here the CDR3 DNA reads TGTGCCGCAGAGGTTACAGGCAACACCGGGGAGCTGTTTTTT. Translated, it gives CAAEVTGNTGELFF.

This clone was seen a single time. V is TRBV5-4 and J is TRBJ2-2; 8 bases line up with TRBD1. The V and J ends lost 4 bases and 0 bases, in that order; junction bases with no gene match: 5. Germline V gene data show CDR1 as SGHNT and CDR2 as YYREEE (reference sequence). CDR3 size: 16 residues. The CDR3 nucleotides are TGTGCCAGCAGCCCCCCGGACAGGGCGAACACCGGGGAGCTGTTTTTT. Residues: CASSPPDRANTGELFF.

This clone was observed a single time. This specimen includes other DNA sequences encoding the same CDR3. The chain combines TRBV28 with TRBJ2-7; TRBD1 aligns across 7 bases. This CDR3 has 13 residues. Germline trimming cut 6 bases from V and 1 base from J; bases unmatched to any gene: 3. CDR1 and CDR2 from the germline V gene are MDHEN and SYDVKM. DNA of the CDR3: TGTGCCAGCAGAGGGACAGTGTCCTACGAGCAGTACTTC. Protein product: CASRGTVSYEQYF.

V usage is TRBV9 and J usage is TRBJ2-4; tentative D call: TRBD1 (5 bases). The CDR3 length is 16 residues. CDR1 and CDR2 from the germline V gene are SGDLS and YYNGEE. Trimming left V 0 bases short and J 6 bases short, with 16 bases between. CDR3 sequence reads: CASSVAADTWGNIQYF. CDR3 nucleotide sequence: TGTGCCAGCAGCGTAGCGGCGGACACCTGGGGAAACATTCAGTACTTC.